This passage covers 5 T cell receptor beta chains from one sample sequenced in a study of shared clonotypes between healthy human individuals. The protocol was immunoSEQ multiplex PCR, while the TCRdb copy is restricted to in-frame clones and leaves out a portion. Of 600,000 or so clones detected, approximately 95% appear once; the ten largest clones hold 0.095% to 0.14%. Selected positively for CCR7 and CD45RO-negative, naive CD8 cells excluded terminally differentiated effector memory CD45RA+ cells. Sequenced: naive CD8+ T cells sorted from blood. The source is a woman in her 30s in good health.

The rearrangement uses TRBV6-1 and TRBJ1-2; D possibly corresponds to TRBD1 (5 bases). Trimming cost V 2 bases and J 5 bases, with 21 bases left between them. CDR1 is MNHNS and CDR2 is SASEGT in the germline V gene. The CDR3 covers 17 residues. CDR3 in DNA: TGTGCCAGCAGTGAAAGCCCTGGGACCAGGGCTCGGTATGGCTACACCTTC. It encodes CASSESPGTRARYGYTF.

The CDR3 DNA reads as TGTGCCAGCCCCGAAGGCAGGAACACCGGGGAGCTGTTTTTT. The encoded protein is CASPEGRNTGELFF. This rearrangement joins TRBV7-9 to TRBJ2-2, with D hard to call. This CDR3 spans 14 amino acids. Germline CDR1 reads SEHNR; CDR2 reads FQNEAQ (reference sequence). V dropped 8 bases and J dropped 1 base, with 11 bases sitting between them. Looking up the rest from reference TRBV7-9 and TRBJ2-2 gives the full variable domain: DTGVSQNPRHKITKRGQNVTFRCDPISEHNRLYWYRQTLGQGPEFLTYFQNEAQLEKSRLLSDRFSAERPKGSFSTLEIQRTEQGDSAMYLCASPEGRNTGELFFGEGSRLTVL.

J is TRBJ2-7 and V is TRBV27; D is ambiguous. This CDR3 is built from 13 residues. In germline, CDR1 is MNHEY, CDR2 SMNVEV (reference sequence). Trimming took 6 bases from V and 2 from J, leaving 11 bases between them. The DNA for the CDR3 is TGTGCCAGCAGGGACCCATTGGCCTACGAGCAGTACTTC. Residues: CASRDPLAYEQYF.

This chain joins TRBV6-6 and TRBJ1-2; TRBD1 aligns across 7 bases. V was pared by 10 bases and J by 4 bases, with 12 bases of the junction left unmatched. This CDR3 spans 14 amino acids. Germline-derived CDR1 and CDR2 are MNHNY and SVGAGI (reference sequence). CDR3 DNA: TGTGCCACCGAGGGAGGGGGCATGGGCTATGGCTACACCTTC. Protein product: CATEGGGMGYGYTF.

This chain links TRBV7-8 with TRBJ1-1; D is uncertain. The CDR3 is 13 residues long. Germline loops: CDR1 SGHVS, CDR2 FQNEAQ. The V gene lost 0 bases and the J gene lost 4 bases, with 6 bases spanning the gap. The CDR3 DNA follows: TGTGCCAGCAGCTTAGCAGGGATCACTGAAGCTTTCTTT. Its translation: CASSLAGITEAFF.